The rows below give T cell receptor beta chains drawn from one sample of a study of blood T cell repertoires in COVID-19. Clones were read by immunoSEQ multiplex PCR, and TCRdb kept only the in-frame ones, dropping some. The data show about 330,000 clones, around 90% seen once. Sequencing was done on a sample of PBMCs or T cells enriched from blood (not recorded which). The receptors derive from a man aged 25-45 years who had recovered from COVID-19. The CDR3 runs from the conserved cysteine through the conserved F or W. D genes are given only for firm matches. Clone size, where shown, is once, few, many, or a class for clones that have expanded.

V gene: TRBV2; clone size: NA; J gene: TRBJ1-1; D gene: NA; CDR3 protein: CASSIERAEAFF
V gene: TRBV9; clone size: few; J gene: TRBJ2-2; D gene: TRBD1; CDR3 protein: CASSQTGGNTGELFF
V gene: TRBV19; clone size: few; J gene: TRBJ2-7; D gene: NA; CDR3 protein: CASSIGQGYEQYF
V gene: TRBV15; clone size: few; J gene: TRBJ1-1; D gene: TRBD1; CDR3 protein: CATSRDLGTANTEAFF
V gene: TRBV2; clone size: NA; J gene: TRBJ2-1; D gene: TRBD1; CDR3 protein: CASRGDSFYNEQFF
V gene: TRBV28; clone size: once; J gene: TRBJ2-1; D gene: TRBD2; CDR3 protein: CASRPSGRLYNEQFF
V gene: TRBV10-1; clone size: NA; J gene: TRBJ2-2; D gene: NA; CDR3 protein: CASGGAAGELFF
V gene: TRBV3-1/TRBV3-2; clone size: few; J gene: TRBJ2-5; D gene: NA; CDR3 protein: CASSQAGLQETQYF
V gene: TRBV3-1/TRBV3-2; clone size: NA; J gene: TRBJ1-2; D gene: NA; CDR3 protein: CASSTPTGGYGYTF
V gene: TRBV29-1; clone size: NA; J gene: TRBJ1-1; D gene: NA; CDR3 protein: CSVPKGSMNTEAFF
V gene: TRBV28; clone size: NA; J gene: TRBJ2-5; D gene: NA; CDR3 protein: CASSLVALPETQYF